Below, 3 T cell receptor beta chains from the same sample are listed, as sequenced in a study of T cell responses to AZD1222 COVID-19 vaccine. TCRdb's table, derived via immunoSEQ multiplex PCR, lists solely in-frame clones and lacks some. The data contain 110,000 to 150,000 clones, about 92% of them singletons. Sequencing was performed on peripheral blood, taken on day 0 of AZD1222 vaccination. These receptors all come from an adult in good health.

The chain combines TRBV6-7 with TRBJ2-7; 7 bases are a match to TRBD2. TRBV6-7 is sorted into the ORF group, with uncertain function. The CDR3 has 12 amino acids. V gave up 2 bases and J gave up 7 bases; unmatched junction bases: 2. The CDR3: CASSYVGREQYF. In DNA form, the CDR3 reads TGTGCCAGCAGTTACGTCGGGAGGGAGCAGTACTTC.

As to this clone: This sample also contains other DNA sequences that code for the same CDR3. The chain is built from TRBV7-9 and TRBJ1-5, with D perhaps matching TRBD1 (6 bases). The V end was cut by 3 bases, the J end by 4 bases, with 10 bases between. CDR1 SEHNR and CDR2 FQNEAQ come from the germline V gene (reference sequence). The CDR3 has 14 residues. The CDR3 coding sequence is TGTGCCAGCAGCTTGGGGGCAGGGAATCAGCCCCAGCATTTT. As protein: CASSLGAGNQPQHF.

V is TRBV28 and J is TRBJ1-3; D may be TRBD1 (6 bases). The CDR3 runs to 13 residues. Trimming took 7 bases from V and 6 from J, leaving 13 bases between them. Germline CDR1 is MDHEN and CDR2 is SYDVKM. CDR3 residues: CASIREGVNTIYF. CDR3 DNA: TGTGCCAGCATCCGCGAGGGGGTAAACACCATATATTTT.